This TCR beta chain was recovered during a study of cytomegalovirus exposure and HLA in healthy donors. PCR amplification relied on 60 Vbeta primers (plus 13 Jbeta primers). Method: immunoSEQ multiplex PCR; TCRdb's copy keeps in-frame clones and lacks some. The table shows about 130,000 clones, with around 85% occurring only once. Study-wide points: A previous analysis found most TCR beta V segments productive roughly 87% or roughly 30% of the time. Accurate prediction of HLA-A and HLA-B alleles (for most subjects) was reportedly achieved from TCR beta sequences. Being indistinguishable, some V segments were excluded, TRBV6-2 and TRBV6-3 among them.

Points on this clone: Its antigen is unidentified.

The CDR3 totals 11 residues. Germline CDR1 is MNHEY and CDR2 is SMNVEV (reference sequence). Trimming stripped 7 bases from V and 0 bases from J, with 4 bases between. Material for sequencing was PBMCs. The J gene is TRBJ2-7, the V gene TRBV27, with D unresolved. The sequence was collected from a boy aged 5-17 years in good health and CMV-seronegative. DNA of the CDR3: TGTGCCAGCACTCTCTCCTACGAGCAGTACTTC. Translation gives CASTLSYEQYF.